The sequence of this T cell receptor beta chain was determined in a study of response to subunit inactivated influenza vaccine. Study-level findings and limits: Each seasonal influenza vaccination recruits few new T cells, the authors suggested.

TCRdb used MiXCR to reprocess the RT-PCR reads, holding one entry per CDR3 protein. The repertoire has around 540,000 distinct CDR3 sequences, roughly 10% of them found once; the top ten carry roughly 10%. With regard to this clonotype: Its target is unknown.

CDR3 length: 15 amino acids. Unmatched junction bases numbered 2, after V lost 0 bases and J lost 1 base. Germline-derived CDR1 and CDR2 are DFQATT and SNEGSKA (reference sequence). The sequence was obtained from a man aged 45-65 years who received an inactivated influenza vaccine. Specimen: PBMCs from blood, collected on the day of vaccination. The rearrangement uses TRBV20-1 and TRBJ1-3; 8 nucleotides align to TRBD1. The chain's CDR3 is CSARDGDRSGNTIYF. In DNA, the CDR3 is TGCAGTGCTAGAGATGGGGACAGGTCTGGAAACACCATATATTTT.